These 11 T cell receptor beta chains came from one sample sequenced in a study of graft-versus-host responses after intestinal transplantation. These receptors' targets are unknown. Assay used: immunoSEQ multiplex PCR; TCRdb lists only in-frame clones, some missing. The data contain 85,000 to 100,000 clones, roughly 92% of them seen just once; the ten biggest clones take up roughly 0.17%. The sequences come from unstimulated CD4+ T cells sorted from spleen or lymph node cells, collected before intestinal transplant. The receptors shown here come from a human donor who received an intestinal transplant.

The V call is TRBV6-6, the J call TRBJ1-2, with unresolved D. The germline V gene encodes CDR1 MNHNY and CDR2 SVGAGI (reference sequence). The CDR3 consists of 15 residues. With 0 bases removed from V and 5 bases from J, the gap between germline ends came to 13 bases. CDR3 DNA: TGTGCCAGCAGTTACTCGTGGCAGGCCGGATATGGCTACACCTTC. Protein sequence: CASSYSWQAGYGYTF.

This chain uses TRBV6-5 with TRBJ2-5; 9 bases are a match to TRBD1. The CDR3 has 14 residues. The junction had 9 bases not matched to a gene; V was cut back by 8 bases and J by 5 bases. Germline V lookup: CDR1 MNHEY, CDR2 SVGAGI. The chain's CDR3 is CASQNRDRVETQYF. The CDR3 nucleotides are TGTGCCAGCCAAAACCGGGACAGGGTCGAGACCCAGTACTTC.

The chain uses TRBV7-2 and TRBJ2-7; 7 positions agree with TRBD2. CDR3 size: 16 residues. Germline trimming cut 5 bases from V and 2 bases from J; bases unmatched to any gene: 12. CDR1 is SGHTA, CDR2 FQGNSA, per germline. The CDR3 DNA reads TGTGCCAGCAGCCGCTGGGGAGGGATCTTAACCTACGAGCAGTACTTC. Its protein is CASSRWGGILTYEQYF.

The chain joins TRBV11-3 to TRBJ2-5; 7 bases are shared with TRBD1. The germline gives CDR1 SGHNT, CDR2 YENEEA. The CDR3 extends over 13 amino acids. The V and J ends lost 1 base and 5 bases, in that order; junction bases with no gene match: 1. Written as DNA, the CDR3 is TGTGCCAGCAGCTTAGTACAGGGGGAGACCCAGTACTTC. Its translation is CASSLVQGETQYF.

The rearrangement joins TRBV18 to TRBJ2-7, with D perhaps matching TRBD1 (6 bases). The germline V and J ends were trimmed by 11 bases and 2 bases, with 13 bases remaining between them. The CDR3 consists of 12 residues. Germline CDR1 and CDR2: KGHSH and LQKENI. The CDR3 DNA reads TGTGCCGGCGGATCAGGGGCCTACGAGCAGTACTTC. It is translated as CAGGSGAYEQYF.

This chain connects TRBV7-9 to TRBJ1-4; TRBD1 might be the D (5 bases). Germline V gene lookup returns CDR1 SEHNR and CDR2 FQNEAQ (reference sequence). The germline V and J ends were trimmed by 5 bases and 7 bases, with 23 bases remaining between them. This CDR3 has 17 amino acids. CDR3 region: CASSLGTLEEAFEKLFF. The CDR3 DNA reads as TGTGCCAGCAGCCTCGGGACTCTCGAAGAAGCGTTTGAAAAACTGTTTTTT. The variable domain in full, with the rest retrieved from reference TRBV7-9 and TRBJ1-4, is DTGVSQNPRHKITKRGQNVTFRCDPISEHNRLYWYRQTLGQGPEFLTYFQNEAQLEKSRLLSDRFSAERPKGSFSTLEIQRTEQGDSAMYLCASSLGTLEEAFEKLFFGSGTQLSVL.

The rearrangement uses TRBV9 and TRBJ2-5, with 10 positions matching TRBD2. This CDR3 contains 17 residues. V was clipped by 2 bases and J by 1 base; unmatched bases: 8. Germline V gene lookup returns CDR1 SGDLS and CDR2 YYNGEE. In DNA, the CDR3 is TGTGCCAGCAGCGTGGGGGCAGCGGGAGGGCCCCAAGAGACCCAGTACTTC. Translation: CASSVGAAGGPQETQYF.

This clone appeared once. The chain employs TRBV27 and TRBJ2-1; TRBD2 is a possible D gene (5 bases). The ends were cut back, 6 bases at V and 0 bases at J, with 9 bases in the middle. CDR1 and CDR2 (germline): MNHEY, SMNVEV (reference sequence). The CDR3 consists of 14 residues. The CDR3 sequence is CASRVLGSYNEQFF. The CDR3 bases are TGTGCCAGCAGAGTACTAGGCTCCTACAATGAGCAGTTCTTC.

This rearrangement joins TRBV5-1 to TRBJ1-1; D gene uncertain. The ends were cut back, 1 base at V and 1 base at J, with 8 bases in the middle. The CDR3 sequence is 14 residues long. Germline-derived CDR1 and CDR2 are SGHRS and YFSETQ. The CDR3 DNA sequence: TGCGCCAGCAGCTTGATACGGGGGAACACTGAAGCTTTCTTT. Translating it yields CASSLIRGNTEAFF.

The V and J genes are TRBV5-1 and TRBJ2-7; D might be TRBD2 (5 bases). The V and J ends lost 1 base and 2 bases respectively, with 10 bases between them. Germline V lookup: CDR1 SGHRS, CDR2 YFSETQ. The CDR3 is 14 amino acids. The CDR3 DNA sequence: TGCGCCAGCAGCTTGTTCGGGGTGACCTACGAGCAGTACTTC. Translation gives CASSLFGVTYEQYF.

This rearrangement joins TRBV11-3 to TRBJ1-1; D gene ambiguous. The CDR3 spans 13 residues. V was clipped by 5 bases and J by 2 bases, with 9 bases between them. The V gene's germline CDR1 is SGHNT and CDR2 YENEEA. The CDR3 protein is CASSLTVNTEAFF. CDR3 DNA: TGTGCCAGCAGCCTCACAGTAAACACTGAAGCTTTCTTT.